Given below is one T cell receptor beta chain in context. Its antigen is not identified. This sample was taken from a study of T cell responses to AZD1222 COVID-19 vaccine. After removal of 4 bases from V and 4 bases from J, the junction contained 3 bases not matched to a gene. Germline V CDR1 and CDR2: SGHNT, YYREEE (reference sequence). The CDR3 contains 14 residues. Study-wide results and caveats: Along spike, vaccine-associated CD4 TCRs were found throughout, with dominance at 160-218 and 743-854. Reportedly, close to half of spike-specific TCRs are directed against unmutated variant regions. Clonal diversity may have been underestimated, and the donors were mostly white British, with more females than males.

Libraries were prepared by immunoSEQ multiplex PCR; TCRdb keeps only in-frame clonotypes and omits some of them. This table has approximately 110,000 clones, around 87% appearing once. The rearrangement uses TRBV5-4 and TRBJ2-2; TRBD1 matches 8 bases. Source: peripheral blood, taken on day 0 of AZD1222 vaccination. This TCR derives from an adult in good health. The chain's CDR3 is CASSPDRGTGELFF. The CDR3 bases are TGTGCCAGCAGCCCCGACAGGGGCACCGGGGAGCTGTTTTTT.